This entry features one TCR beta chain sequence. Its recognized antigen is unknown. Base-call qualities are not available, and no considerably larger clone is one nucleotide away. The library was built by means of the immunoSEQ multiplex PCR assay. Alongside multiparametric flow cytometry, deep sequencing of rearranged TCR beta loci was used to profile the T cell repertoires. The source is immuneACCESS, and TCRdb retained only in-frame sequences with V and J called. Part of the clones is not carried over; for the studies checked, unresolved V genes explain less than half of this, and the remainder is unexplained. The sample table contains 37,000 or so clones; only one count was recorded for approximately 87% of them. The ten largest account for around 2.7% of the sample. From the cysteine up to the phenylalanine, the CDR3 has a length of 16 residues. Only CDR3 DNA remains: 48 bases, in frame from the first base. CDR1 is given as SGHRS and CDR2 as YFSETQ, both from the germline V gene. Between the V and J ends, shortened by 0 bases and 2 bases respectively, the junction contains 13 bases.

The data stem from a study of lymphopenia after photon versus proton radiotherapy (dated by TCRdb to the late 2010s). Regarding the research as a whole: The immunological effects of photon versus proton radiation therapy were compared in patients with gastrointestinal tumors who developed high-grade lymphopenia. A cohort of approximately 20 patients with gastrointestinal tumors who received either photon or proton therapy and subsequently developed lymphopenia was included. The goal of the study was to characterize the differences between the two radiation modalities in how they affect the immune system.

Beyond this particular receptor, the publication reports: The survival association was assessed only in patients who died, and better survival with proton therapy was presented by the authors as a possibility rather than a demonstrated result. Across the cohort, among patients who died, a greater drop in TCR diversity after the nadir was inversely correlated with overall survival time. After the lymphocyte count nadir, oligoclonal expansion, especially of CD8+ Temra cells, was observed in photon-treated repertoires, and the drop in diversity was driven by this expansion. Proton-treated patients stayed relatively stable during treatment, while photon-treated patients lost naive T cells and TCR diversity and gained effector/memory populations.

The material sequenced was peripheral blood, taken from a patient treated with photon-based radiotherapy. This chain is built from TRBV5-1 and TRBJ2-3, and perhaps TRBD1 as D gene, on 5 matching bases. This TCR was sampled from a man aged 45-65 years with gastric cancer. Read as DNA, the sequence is TGCGCCAGCAGCTTGGGACAGCGAAAAAACACAGATACGCAGTATTTT. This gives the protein CASSLGQRKNTDTQYF.